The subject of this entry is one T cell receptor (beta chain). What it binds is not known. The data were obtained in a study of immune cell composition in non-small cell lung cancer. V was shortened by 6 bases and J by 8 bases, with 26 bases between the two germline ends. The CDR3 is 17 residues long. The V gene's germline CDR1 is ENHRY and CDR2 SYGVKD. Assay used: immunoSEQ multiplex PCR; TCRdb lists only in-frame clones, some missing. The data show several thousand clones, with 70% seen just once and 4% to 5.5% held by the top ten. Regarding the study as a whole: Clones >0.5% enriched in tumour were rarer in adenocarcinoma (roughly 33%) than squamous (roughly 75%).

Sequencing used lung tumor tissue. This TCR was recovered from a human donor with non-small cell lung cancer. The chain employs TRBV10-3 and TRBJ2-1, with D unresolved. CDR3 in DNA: TGTGCCATCAGCCCCCCTTCGGAGCGCGGCCGTCTGGATGAGCAGTTCTTC. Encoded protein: CAISPPSERGRLDEQFF.